This T cell receptor beta chain was retrieved from a study of T-cell memory formation after mild COVID-19. This clonotype was observed a single time. TCRdb recomputed calls from the 5' RACE reads with MiXCR, one row per CDR3 protein. The sample lists 400,000 to 550,000 distinct CDR3 sequences, around a quarter seen once, with about 12% in the top ten. Trimming removed 1 base from V and 9 bases from J, with 16 bases in between. The CDR3 extends over 16 amino acids. Per germline, CDR1 LNHNV and CDR2 YYDKDF (reference sequence). The genes are TRBV15 and TRBJ1-6; D gene ambiguous. The sequenced material came from PBMCs or a T cell subset sorted from them (not recorded which). This receptor was obtained from an adult woman who had mild COVID-19 (a few samples of this study predate the infection). Cell type and time point are not known. The CDR3 spells CATSRGVRTRISPLHF. The CDR3 coding sequence is TGTGCCACCAGCAGAGGGGTAAGGACGAGGATTTCACCCCTCCACTTT.